The T cell receptor beta chain described here comes from a study of blood T cell repertoires in COVID-19. On the study more broadly: Acute-phase and convalescent COVID-19 samples originated in the United States, Italy and Spain. Sample material is recorded as cDNA or gDNA derived from T cells, B-cell-depleted T cells, or PBMCs.

Original analysis: It was from reference gene primer amplification that nucleated cell counts were estimated. Sequencing used immunoSEQ multiplex PCR; TCRdb keeps in-frame clones, though not all of them. That table furnishes V, J and clone size, whereas the DNA furnished D and trimming. The table includes 150,000 or so clones, around nine tenths detected once. Germline loops: CDR1 SGHRS, CDR2 YFSETQ. The ends lost 0 bases at V and 1 base at J; junction bases unmatched: 2. The CDR3 spans 16 residues. Patients in Seattle were enrolled during active infection, then followed longitudinally. This chain joins TRBV5-1 and TRBJ2-2, with TRBD1 matching over 8 bases. This clonotype originated in a man aged 55 to 70 with COVID-19, enrolled during active disease. Sequencing used peripheral blood. CDR3 nucleotides: TGCGCCAGCAGCTTGGGAACAGGGGGGAACACCGGGGAGCTGTTTTTT. The encoded protein is CASSLGTGGNTGELFF. Using reference TRBV5-1 and TRBJ2-2 for the parts outside the CDR3, the full variable domain is KAGVTQTPRYLIKTRGQQVTLSCSPISGHRSVSWYQQTPGQGLQFLFEYFSETQRNKGNFPGRFSGRQFSNSRSEMNVSTLELGDSALYLCASSLGTGGNTGELFFGEGSRLTVL.